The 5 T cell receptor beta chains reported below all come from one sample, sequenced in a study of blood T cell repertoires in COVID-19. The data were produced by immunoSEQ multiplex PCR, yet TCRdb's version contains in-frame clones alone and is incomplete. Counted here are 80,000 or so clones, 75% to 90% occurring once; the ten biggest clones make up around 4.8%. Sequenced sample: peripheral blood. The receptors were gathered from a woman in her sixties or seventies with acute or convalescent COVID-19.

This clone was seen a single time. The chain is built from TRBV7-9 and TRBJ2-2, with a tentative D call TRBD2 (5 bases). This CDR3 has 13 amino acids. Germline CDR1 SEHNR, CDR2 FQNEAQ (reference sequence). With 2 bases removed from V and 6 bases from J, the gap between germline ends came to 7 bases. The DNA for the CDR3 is TGTGCCAGCAGCTTAAGCGGCGCCGGGGAGCTGTTTTTT. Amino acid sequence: CASSLSGAGELFF.

The CDR3 DNA is TGTGCCAGCAGCCAAGGTATGGGCCGCTACGAGCAGTACTTC. Its translation is CASSQGMGRYEQYF. The chain recombines TRBV4-2 with TRBJ2-7; D not resolved. This CDR3 spans 14 amino acids. Germline lookup yields CDR1 LGHNA and CDR2 YNFKEQ. The V gene lost 1 base and the J gene lost 3 bases, with 10 bases spanning the gap.

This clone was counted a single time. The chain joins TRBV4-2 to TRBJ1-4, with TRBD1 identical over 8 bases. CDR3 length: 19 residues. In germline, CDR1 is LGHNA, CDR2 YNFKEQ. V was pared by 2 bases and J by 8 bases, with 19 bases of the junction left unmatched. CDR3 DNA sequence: TGTGCCAGCAGCCAAAGATCGCATCAGGGGGCGGTGGGGGCAGAAAAACTGTTTTTT. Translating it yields CASSQRSHQGAVGAEKLFF.

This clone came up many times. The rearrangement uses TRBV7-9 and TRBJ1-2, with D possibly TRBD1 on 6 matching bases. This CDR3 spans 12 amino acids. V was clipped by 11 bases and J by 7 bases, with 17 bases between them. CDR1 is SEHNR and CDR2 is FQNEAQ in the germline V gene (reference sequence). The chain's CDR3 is CASGRGPIGYTF. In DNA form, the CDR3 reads TGTGCCTCAGGGCGGGGGCCCATTGGCTACACCTTC.

CDR3 region: CASSLGRGVTYNEQFF. In DNA, the CDR3 is TGTGCCAGCAGCCTGGGCCGGGGGGTAACCTACAATGAGCAGTTCTTC. The chain is built from TRBV5-4 and TRBJ2-1; the match to TRBD2 covers 7 bases. CDR1 and CDR2 (germline): SGHNT, YYREEE (reference sequence). The CDR3 covers 16 residues. Trimming took 4 bases from V and 2 from J; bases not matched to a gene: 9.